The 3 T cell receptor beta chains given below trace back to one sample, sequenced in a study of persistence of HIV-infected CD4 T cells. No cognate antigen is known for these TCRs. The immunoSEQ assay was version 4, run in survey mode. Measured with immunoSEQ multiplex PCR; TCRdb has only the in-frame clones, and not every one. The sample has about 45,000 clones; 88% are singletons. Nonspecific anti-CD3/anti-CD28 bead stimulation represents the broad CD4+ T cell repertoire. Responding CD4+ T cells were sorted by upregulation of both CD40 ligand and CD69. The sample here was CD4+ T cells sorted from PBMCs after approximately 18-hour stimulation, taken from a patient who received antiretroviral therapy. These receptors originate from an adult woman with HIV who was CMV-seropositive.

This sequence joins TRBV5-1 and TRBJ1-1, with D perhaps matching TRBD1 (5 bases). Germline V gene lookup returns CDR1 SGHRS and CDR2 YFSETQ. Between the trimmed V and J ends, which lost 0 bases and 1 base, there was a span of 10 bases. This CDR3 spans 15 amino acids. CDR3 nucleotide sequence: TGCGCCAGCAGCTTGGCCTTTACAGGGAACACTGAAGCTTTCTTT. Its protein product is CASSLAFTGNTEAFF.

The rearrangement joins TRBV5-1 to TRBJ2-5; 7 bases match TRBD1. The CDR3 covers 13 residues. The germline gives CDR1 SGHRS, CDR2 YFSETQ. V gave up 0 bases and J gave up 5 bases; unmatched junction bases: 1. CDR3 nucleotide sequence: TGCGCCAGCAGCTTGGCCAGGGGGGAGACCCAGTACTTC. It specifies CASSLARGETQYF.

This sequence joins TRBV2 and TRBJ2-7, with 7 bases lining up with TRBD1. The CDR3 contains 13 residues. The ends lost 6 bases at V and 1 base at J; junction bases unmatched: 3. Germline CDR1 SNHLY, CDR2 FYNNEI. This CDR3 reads CASRGTVSYEQYF. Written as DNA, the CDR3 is TGTGCCAGCAGGGGGACAGTATCCTACGAGCAGTACTTC. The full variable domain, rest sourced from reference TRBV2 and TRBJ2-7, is EPEVTQTPSHQVTQMGQEVILRCVPISNHLYFYWYRQILGQKVEFLVSFYNNEISEKSEIFDDQFSVERPDGSNFTLKIRSTKLEDSAMYFCASRGTVSYEQYFGPGTRLTVT.